This TCR beta chain was found in a study of blood T cell repertoires in COVID-19. Across the study: Acute and convalescent COVID-19 samples came from the United States, Italy and Spain. T cells, B-cell-depleted T cells, or PBMCs provided the cDNA or gDNA that served as material.

The authors' processing: Amplifying reference gene primers gave estimates of nucleated cell counts. Using immunoSEQ multiplex PCR, the repertoire was profiled, and TCRdb retains in-frame clones only, with some absent. V and J calls and clone size are given by that table; D and trimming were obtained from the DNA. This sample has over 40,000 clones; about 79% occur once, and the top ten carry 2% to 3%. V shed 1 base and J shed 2 bases, with 9 bases lying between them. Per the germline V gene, CDR1 is LNHDA and CDR2 is SQIVND (reference sequence). This CDR3 region has 14 residues. This clone was picked up a small number of times.

The source material was peripheral blood. The chain recombines TRBV19 with TRBJ2-7; tentative D call: TRBD1 (7 bases). The sequence came from a woman aged 60-75 years with acute or convalescent COVID-19. The CDR3 DNA reads TGTGCCAGTAGTATAGCAGGGGGGACCTACGAGCAGTACTTC. Amino acid sequence: CASSIAGGTYEQYF. Using reference TRBV19 and TRBJ2-7 for the parts outside the CDR3, the full variable domain is DGGITQSPKYLFRKEGQNVTLSCEQNLNHDAMYWYRQDPGQGLRLIYYSQIVNDFQKGDIAEGYSVSREKKESFPLTVTSAQKNPTAFYLCASSIAGGTYEQYFGPGTRLTVT.